The 7 T cell receptor beta chains listed next were all sequenced from one sample in a study of control samples from healthy donors and cancer patients. Here immunoSEQ multiplex PCR was the method, and the copy in TCRdb shows in-frame clones only, minus some. The sample lists roughly 120,000 clones; around 87% were seen once. Sample: blood. Every receptor here comes from a man aged 25 to 45 in good health.

V gene TRBV5-1 combines with J gene TRBJ1-1, with TRBD1 identical over 10 bases. CDR3 length: 12 residues. Per germline, CDR1 SGHRS and CDR2 YFSETQ. V shed 4 bases and J 7 bases; nucleotides not matched to a gene: 1. CDR3 protein: CASSGTGVEAFF. DNA for the CDR3: TGCGCCAGCAGCGGGACAGGGGTTGAAGCTTTCTTT.

The J gene is TRBJ1-4, the V gene TRBV7-2; D gene unclear. The CDR3 is 13 residues long. Trimming took off 5 bases at V and 4 bases at J, with 8 bases between the two ends. Germline values: CDR1 SGHTA, CDR2 FQGNSA. The CDR3 DNA sequence: TGTGCCAGCAGCCCTGACCGTAATGAAAAACTGTTTTTT. This gives the protein CASSPDRNEKLFF.

The rearrangement joins TRBV7-9 to TRBJ1-5; 7 bases fit TRBD1. From germline, CDR1 is SEHNR and CDR2 FQNEAQ (reference sequence). V was pared by 5 bases and J by 2 bases, with 9 bases of the junction left unmatched. This CDR3 spans 16 amino acids. CDR3 DNA: TGTGCCAGCAGCAAGGCGACAGGGCTGGGCAATCAGCCCCAGCATTTT. Protein sequence: CASSKATGLGNQPQHF.

This chain uses TRBV6-6 with TRBJ1-5; no definite D call. Germline V gene sequence: CDR1 MNHNY, CDR2 SVGAGI (reference sequence). CDR3 size: 13 residues. Trimming took 0 bases from V and 4 from J, leaving 4 bases between them. The CDR3 bases are TGTGCCAGCAGTTACTCTTCAAATCAGCCCCAGCATTTT. The encoded protein is CASSYSSNQPQHF.

This chain joins TRBV19 and TRBJ1-5, with 7 bases identical to TRBD1. V trimming: 10 bases; J trimming: 5 bases; junction bases outside the gene matches: 11. In germline, CDR1 is LNHDA, CDR2 SQIVND (reference sequence). The CDR3 has 14 residues. CDR3 sequence: CATAETGYHQPQHF. As DNA, the CDR3 is TGTGCCACCGCTGAGACAGGGTACCATCAGCCCCAGCATTTT. Full variable domain (rest looked up from reference TRBV19 and TRBJ1-5): DGGITQSPKYLFRKEGQNVTLSCEQNLNHDAMYWYRQDPGQGLRLIYYSQIVNDFQKGDIAEGYSVSREKKESFPLTVTSAQKNPTAFYLCATAETGYHQPQHFGDGTRLSIL.

The V call is TRBV11-2, the J call TRBJ2-3; the match to TRBD2 covers 8 bases. J lost 3 bases, V lost 6 bases, and 2 bases had no gene match. The CDR3 is 13 amino acids. Germline V lookup: CDR1 SGHAT, CDR2 FQNNGV. The DNA for the CDR3 is TGTGCCAGCAGAGGCGGGGGGACAGATACGCAGTATTTT. Translation: CASRGGGTDTQYF.

This chain joins TRBV12-3 or TRBV12-4 and TRBJ1-1, with D unresolved. This CDR3 spans 13 amino acids. Deletions cut 3 bases from V and 1 base from J, with 6 bases between. The CDR3 here is CASSFGPNTEAFF. CDR3 nucleotides: TGTGCCAGCAGTTTTGGTCCGAACACTGAAGCTTTCTTT.